These 26 T cell receptor beta chains originate from one sample sequenced in a study of CXCR3-negative and CXCR3-positive naive CD8 T cells. Researchers prepared the TRB cDNA libraries using 5' RACE with UMI labels. TCRdb re-called the 5' RACE reads; one entry per CDR3 protein, DNA not given. The table for this sample gives about 82,000 distinct CDR3 sequences. Sequencing was performed on naive CXCR3- CD8+ T cells from blood. The sample's subset: CD45RO-CCR7+CD27+CD95- naive CD8+ T cells lacking CXCR3 (TNR3-). These receptors originate from a human donor in good health. Some clones in this sample may be carry-over from other donors' samples.

The genes are TRBV20-1 and TRBJ1-2; the TCRdb D gene call, TRBD1, has no DNA to confirm it. CDR1 is DFQATT, CDR2 SNEGSKA, per germline (reference sequence). The length of the CDR3 is 14 residues. The CDR3: CSATRQEAAYGYTF.

The gene calls are TRBV5-1 and TRBJ2-1. This CDR3 contains 12 residues. Germline V CDR1 and CDR2: SGHRS, YFSETQ. The CDR3 here is CASRQGWDEQFF.

The V and J genes are TRBV12-3 or TRBV12-4 and TRBJ1-2; checking the TCRdb D call of TRBD1 is not possible without DNA. The CDR3 is 13 residues long. The CDR3 region is CASSFGSGIGYTF.

J is TRBJ1-2 and V is TRBV20-1. The CDR3 runs to 14 residues. Germline CDR1 reads DFQATT; CDR2 reads SNEGSKA (reference sequence). Here the CDR3 reads CSASLRGLWDGYTF.

V gene TRBV11-2 combines with J gene TRBJ1-1. This CDR3 is 13 amino acids long. The germline gives CDR1 SGHAT, CDR2 FQNNGV. Here the CDR3 reads CASSLGVGTEAFF.

The chain combines TRBV13 with TRBJ2-5. The CDR3 spans 13 residues. Per the germline V gene, CDR1 is PRHDT and CDR2 is FYEKMQ (reference sequence). Here the CDR3 reads CASSPTVQETQYF. Supplemented by reference TRBV13 and TRBJ2-5, the full variable domain reads AAGVIQSPRHLIKEKRETATLKCYPIPRHDTVYWYQQGPGQDPQFLISFYEKMQSDKGSIPDRFSAQQFSDYHSELNMSSLELGDSALYFCASSPTVQETQYFGPGTRLLVL.

CDR3 sequence reads: CATEGQKNIQYF. The chain couples TRBV19 to TRBJ2-4; TCRdb indicates TRBD2, and absent DNA this call remains unverified. The CDR3 sequence is 12 residues long. Germline V lookup: CDR1 LNHDA, CDR2 SQIVND (reference sequence).

V is TRBV6-4 and J is TRBJ2-1; TCRdb proposes TRBD1, but this gene call is untestable without DNA. This CDR3 has 13 residues. The germline V gene has CDR1 MRHNA and CDR2 SNTAGT. CDR3: CASSDGPFNEQFF.

V gene TRBV7-6 combines with J gene TRBJ2-3; TCRdb's D call, TRBD1, is unchecked because there is no DNA. Germline V gene lookup returns CDR1 SGHVS and CDR2 FNYEAQ. CDR3 size: 12 residues. This chain's CDR3 is CASSHREDTQYF.

The chain is built from TRBV6-2 or TRBV6-3 and TRBJ1-1; the D gene TCRdb calls, TRBD1, cannot be checked with no DNA. CDR3 length: 15 residues. Germline V lookup: CDR1 MNHEY, CDR2 SVGEGT. CDR3 region: CASRDREEGNTEAFF.

The V and J genes are TRBV7-3 and TRBJ1-2. Germline lookup yields CDR1 SGHTA and CDR2 FQGTGA. The CDR3 sequence is 13 residues long. The CDR3: CASSLTRGYGYTF.

The chain has TRBV27 and TRBJ2-2; the TCRdb D gene call, TRBD2, has no DNA to confirm it. This CDR3 contains 17 residues. Germline V gives CDR1 MNHEY, CDR2 SMNVEV (reference sequence). The CDR3 is CASSDQAGGPSTGELFF.

The chain carries TRBV7-3 and TRBJ2-1; the TCRdb call, TRBD2, lacks DNA for checking. CDR1 and CDR2 (germline): SGHTA, FQGTGA. CDR3 length: 14 amino acids. This CDR3 is CASRLSGGAVEQFF.

The J gene is TRBJ2-1, the V gene TRBV12-3 or TRBV12-4; TCRdb selects TRBD1, and the lack of DNA leaves this call unchecked. The CDR3 length is 15 residues. CDR3 loop: CASRARGAADNEQFF.

The genes are TRBV29-1 and TRBJ1-2; TCRdb returns TRBD1, unconfirmable since there is no DNA. Germline CDR1 SQVTM, CDR2 ANQGSEA. The CDR3 runs 13 residues. The CDR3 sequence: CSVVASGDYGYTF.

This chain links TRBV5-5 with TRBJ2-1; TCRdb picks TRBD1, but there is no DNA to check that call. The length of the CDR3 is 15 residues. Germline V gives CDR1 SGHKS, CDR2 YYEKEE (reference sequence). CDR3 amino acids: CASSPGVPRMNEQFF.

The rearrangement links TRBV29-1 to TRBJ2-7. CDR1 SQVTM and CDR2 ANQGSEA come from the germline V gene. CDR3 size: 13 residues. The CDR3 protein is CSVEPPNIHEQYF.

V usage is TRBV19 and J usage is TRBJ1-1; TCRdb selects TRBD1, and the lack of DNA leaves this call unchecked. The CDR3 is made up of 15 amino acids. Looked up from germline, CDR1 is LNHDA and CDR2 is SQIVND (reference sequence). CDR3 amino acids: CASYPGTGVGTEAFF.

This rearrangement joins TRBV7-9 to TRBJ1-2; the D gene TCRdb calls, TRBD1, cannot be checked with no DNA. The CDR3 extends over 14 amino acids. In germline, CDR1 is SEHNR, CDR2 FQNEAQ (reference sequence). The CDR3 region is CASSLPPRACGYTF. Drawing the rest from reference TRBV7-9 and TRBJ1-2, the complete variable domain is DTGVSQNPRHKITKRGQNVTFRCDPISEHNRLYWYRQTLGQGPEFLTYFQNEAQLEKSRLLSDRFSAERPKGSFSTLEIQRTEQGDSAMYLCASSLPPRACGYTFGSGTRLTVV.

This sequence joins TRBV27 and TRBJ1-1. Germline CDR1 and CDR2: MNHEY and SMNVEV (reference sequence). The CDR3 is 16 residues long. CDR3 sequence: CASSLSWTEVITEAFF.

The chain's CDR3 is CASRAGTANAGELFF. The rearrangement uses TRBV4-1 and TRBJ2-2; TCRdb names TRBD1, which stays unverified in the absence of DNA. CDR3 size: 15 residues. Germline CDR1 MGHRA, CDR2 YSYEKL.

V is TRBV7-2 and J is TRBJ2-2. Germline lookup yields CDR1 SGHTA and CDR2 FQGNSA. The CDR3 sequence is 19 residues long. The CDR3 reads CASSSTLRTPRYWTGELFF. Based on the CDR3 plus reference TRBV7-2 and TRBJ2-2, the full variable domain is GAGVSQSPSNKVTEKGKDVELRCDPISGHTALYWYRQSLGQGLEFLIYFQGNSAPDKSGLPSDRFSAERTGGSVSTLTIQRTQQEDSAVYLCASSSTLRTPRYWTGELFFGEGSRLTVL.

The chain combines TRBV29-1 with TRBJ2-7; TCRdb lists TRBD1, though no DNA is available to test this call. Germline values: CDR1 SQVTM, CDR2 ANQGSEA. The CDR3 runs 11 residues. The CDR3 loop reads CSVAAGAEQYF.

The rearrangement links TRBV2 to TRBJ2-7. CDR1 and CDR2 (germline): SNHLY, FYNNEI. There are 12 residues in the CDR3. The CDR3: CATSRLIREQYF. Drawing the rest from reference TRBV2 and TRBJ2-7, the complete variable domain is EPEVTQTPSHQVTQMGQEVILRCVPISNHLYFYWYRQILGQKVEFLVSFYNNEISEKSEIFDDQFSVERPDGSNFTLKIRSTKLEDSAMYFCATSRLIREQYFGPGTRLTVT.

This chain connects TRBV11-2 to TRBJ2-2; as DNA is missing, the TRBD2 call by TCRdb cannot be tested. The CDR3 is made up of 16 amino acids. Germline lookup yields CDR1 SGHAT and CDR2 FQNNGV. CDR3 residues: CASSFGTSGNTGELFF. Using reference TRBV11-2 and TRBJ2-2 for the parts outside the CDR3, the full variable domain is EAGVAQSPRYKIIEKRQSVAFWCNPISGHATLYWYQQILGQGPKLLIQFQNNGVVDDSQLPKDRFSAERLKGVDSTLKIQPAKLEDSAVYLCASSFGTSGNTGELFFGEGSRLTVL.

This chain joins TRBV6-5 and TRBJ1-1; checking the TCRdb D call of TRBD1 is not possible without DNA. Germline V gene sequence: CDR1 MNHEY, CDR2 SVGAGI. This CDR3 spans 13 amino acids. The CDR3 reads CASSYGQGTEAFF.